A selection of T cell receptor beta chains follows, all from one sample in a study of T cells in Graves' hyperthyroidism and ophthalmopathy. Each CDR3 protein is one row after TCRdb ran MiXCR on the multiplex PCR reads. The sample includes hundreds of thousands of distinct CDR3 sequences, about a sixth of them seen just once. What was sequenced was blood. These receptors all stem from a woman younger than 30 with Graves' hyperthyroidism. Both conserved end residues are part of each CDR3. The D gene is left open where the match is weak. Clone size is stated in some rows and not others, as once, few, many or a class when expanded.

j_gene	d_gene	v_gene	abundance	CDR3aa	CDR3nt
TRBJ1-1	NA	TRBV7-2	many	CASGYFIRFWDTEAFF	TGTGCCAGCGGTTATTTTATTAGGTTCTGGGACACTGAAGCTTTCTTT
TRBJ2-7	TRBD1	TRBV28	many	CATDLGQGATYEQYF	TGTGCCACCGACCTCGGACAGGGGGCAACCTACGAGCAGTACTTC
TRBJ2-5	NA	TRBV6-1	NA	CASTDPDNRGRYF	TGTGCCAGCACCGACCCGGATAATCGGGGTCGGTACTTC
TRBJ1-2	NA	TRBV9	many	CASSPGLEGYGYTF	TGTGCCAGCAGCCCCGGCCTTGAGGGCTATGGCTACACCTTC
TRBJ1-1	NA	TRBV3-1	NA	CASSPIPRGGLAFF	TGTGCCAGCAGCCCCATTCCGCGGGGCGGGCTGGCTTTCTTT
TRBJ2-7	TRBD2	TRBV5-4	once	CASSFAGGPFSEQYF	TGTGCCAGCAGCTTTGCGGGAGGGCCGTTTAGCGAGCAGTACTTC
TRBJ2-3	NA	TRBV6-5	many	CASSYWSEDTQYF	TGTGCCAGCAGTTACTGGTCCGAAGATACGCAGTATTTT
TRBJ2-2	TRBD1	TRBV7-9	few	CASIPLRGTESTGELFF	TGTGCCAGCATCCCTCTAAGAGGGACAGAGAGCACCGGGGAGCTGTTTTTT
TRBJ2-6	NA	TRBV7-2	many	CASLRGQLRGANVLTF	TGTGCCAGCCTACGTGGGCAGCTAAGAGGGGCCAACGTCCTGACTTTC
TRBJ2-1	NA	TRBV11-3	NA	CASSLGVLEQFF	TGTGCCAGCAGCTTGGGGGTCCTTGAGCAGTTCTTC
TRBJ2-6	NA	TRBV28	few	CASRLTGTGANVLTF	TGTGCCAGCAGGTTAACAGGGACTGGGGCCAACGTCCTGACTTTC
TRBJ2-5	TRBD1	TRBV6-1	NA	CASSSGQGAILGETQYF	TGTGCCAGCAGTTCGGGACAGGGGGCGATTTTAGGGGAGACCCAGTACTTC
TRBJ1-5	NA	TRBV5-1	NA	CASSSSGIGGQPQHF	TGCGCCAGCAGCTCCAGTGGGATTGGGGGTCAGCCCCAGCATTTT
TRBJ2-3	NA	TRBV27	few	CASSSFSTDTQYF	TGTGCCAGCAGTTCCTTTAGCACAGATACGCAGTATTTT
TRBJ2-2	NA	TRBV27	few	CASSPRTFGTGELFF	TGTGCCAGCAGTCCCCGAACCTTTGGCACCGGGGAGCTGTTTTTT
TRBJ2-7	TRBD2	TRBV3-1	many	CASSRASGRDEQYF	TGTGCCAGCAGCCGGGCTAGCGGGAGGGACGAGCAGTACTTC
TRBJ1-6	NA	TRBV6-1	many	CASSHLGDAPSDSPLHF	TGTGCCAGCAGTCACCTGGGGGATGCCCCTTCGGATTCACCCCTCCACTTT
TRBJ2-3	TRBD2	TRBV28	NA	CACSTAGTSGGSTDTQYF	TGTGCCTGCAGTACCGCCGGGACTAGCGGGGGGAGCACAGATACGCAGTATTTT
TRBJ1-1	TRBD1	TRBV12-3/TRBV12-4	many	CASRITGGRATEAFF	TGTGCCAGCAGGATTACAGGGGGCCGGGCCACTGAAGCTTTCTTT
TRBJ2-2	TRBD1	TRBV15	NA	CATSPGQEGTGELFF	TGTGCCACCAGCCCGGGACAGGAAGGAACCGGGGAGCTGTTTTTT
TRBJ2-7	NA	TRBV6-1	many	CASSEGPRDYEQYF	TGTGCCAGCAGTGAGGGCCCGAGGGACTACGAGCAGTACTTC
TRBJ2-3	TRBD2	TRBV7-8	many	CASSPQAGLRTDTQYF	TGTGCCAGCAGCCCTCAAGCGGGGCTGAGAACAGATACGCAGTATTTT
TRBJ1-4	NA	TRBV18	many	CASSPLGGNEKLFF	TGTGCCAGCTCACCCCTGGGGGGAAATGAAAAACTGTTTTTT
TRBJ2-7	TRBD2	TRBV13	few	CASSGGLAGRFITYEQYF	TGTGCCAGCAGCGGGGGGCTAGCGGGGAGGTTTATCACCTACGAGCAGTACTTC
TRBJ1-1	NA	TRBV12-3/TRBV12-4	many	CASNNPGGTEAFF	TGTGCCAGCAACAACCCCGGGGGGACTGAAGCTTTCTTT
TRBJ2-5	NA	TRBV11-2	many	CASSRQGRETQYF	TGTGCCAGCAGCCGTCAGGGGCGGGAGACCCAGTACTTC
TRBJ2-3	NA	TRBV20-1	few	CSARGFRRDGSDTQYF	TGCAGTGCTAGGGGTTTTCGGCGGGATGGGTCAGATACGCAGTATTTT
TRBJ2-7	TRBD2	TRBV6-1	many	CASSRRLAGGYEQYF	TGTGCCAGCAGCCGGAGACTAGCGGGAGGATACGAGCAGTACTTC
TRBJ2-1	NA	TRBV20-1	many	CSARVDGSGTSYNEQFF	TGCAGTGCCCGAGTCGATGGGAGCGGAACCTCCTACAATGAGCAGTTCTTC
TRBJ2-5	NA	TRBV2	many	CASSGAGQETQYF	TGTGCCAGCAGTGGGGCAGGACAAGAGACCCAGTACTTC
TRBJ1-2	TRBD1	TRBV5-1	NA	CASSLIGTGAGYTF	TGCGCCAGCAGCTTAATCGGGACAGGGGCCGGCTACACCTTC